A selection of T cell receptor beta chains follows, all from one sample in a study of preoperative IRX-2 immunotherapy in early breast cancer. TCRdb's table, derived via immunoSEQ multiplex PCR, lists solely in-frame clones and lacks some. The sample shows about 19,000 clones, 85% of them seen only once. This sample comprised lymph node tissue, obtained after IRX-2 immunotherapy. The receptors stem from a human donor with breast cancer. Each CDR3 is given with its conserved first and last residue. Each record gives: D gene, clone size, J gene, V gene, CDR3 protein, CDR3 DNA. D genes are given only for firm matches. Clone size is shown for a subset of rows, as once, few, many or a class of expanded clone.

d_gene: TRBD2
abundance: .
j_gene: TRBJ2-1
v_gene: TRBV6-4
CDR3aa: CASSPLAGPSYNEQFF
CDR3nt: TGTGCCAGCAGTCCCCTAGCGGGCCCATCCTACAATGAGCAGTTCTTC

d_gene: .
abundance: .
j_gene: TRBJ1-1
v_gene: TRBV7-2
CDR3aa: CASSQLGFTEAFF
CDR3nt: TGTGCCAGCAGCCAGCTGGGGTTCACTGAAGCTTTCTTT

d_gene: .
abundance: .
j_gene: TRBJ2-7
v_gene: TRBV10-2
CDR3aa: CATQGPGSYEQYF
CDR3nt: TGCGCCACTCAAGGCCCTGGCTCCTACGAGCAGTACTTC

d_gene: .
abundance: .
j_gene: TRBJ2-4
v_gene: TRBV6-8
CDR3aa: CASSYFENIQYF
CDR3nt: TGTGCCAGCAGTTACTTCGAAAACATTCAGTACTTC

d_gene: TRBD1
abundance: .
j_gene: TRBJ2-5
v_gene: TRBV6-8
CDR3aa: CASRAGGETQYF
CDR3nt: TGTGCCAGCAGGGCAGGGGGTGAGACCCAGTACTTC

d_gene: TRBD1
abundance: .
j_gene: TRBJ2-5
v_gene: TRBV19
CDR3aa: CASSPPRGRRETQYF
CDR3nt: TGTGCCAGTAGCCCCCCGAGGGGGCGCCGGGAGACCCAGTACTTC

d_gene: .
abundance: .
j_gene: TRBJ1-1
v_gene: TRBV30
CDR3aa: CAWTPIGTPNTEAFF
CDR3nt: TGTGCCTGGACTCCAATAGGGACCCCGAACACTGAAGCTTTCTTT

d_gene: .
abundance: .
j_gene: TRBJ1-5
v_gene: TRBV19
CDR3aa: CASSPSQNQPQHF
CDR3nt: TGTGCCAGTAGTCCCAGCCAGAATCAGCCCCAGCATTTT

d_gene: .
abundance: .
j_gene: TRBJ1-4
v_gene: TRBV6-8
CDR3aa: CASSTGVEKLFF
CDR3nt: TGTGCCAGCAGTACGGGGGTTGAAAAACTGTTTTTT

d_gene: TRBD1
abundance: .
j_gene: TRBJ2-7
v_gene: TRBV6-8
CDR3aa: CAIRGTAYEQYF
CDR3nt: TGTGCCATCAGGGGGACCGCCTACGAGCAGTACTTC

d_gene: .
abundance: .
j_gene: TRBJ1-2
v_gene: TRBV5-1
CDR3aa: CASSLEGSPRYGYTF
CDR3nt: TGCGCCAGCAGCTTGGAGGGCAGCCCGCGCTATGGCTACACCTTC

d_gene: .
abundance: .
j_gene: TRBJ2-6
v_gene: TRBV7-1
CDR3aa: CASSLVPGGSSGANVLTF
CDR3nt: TGTGCCAGCAGCTTGGTACCGGGTGGGAGCTCTGGGGCCAACGTCCTGACTTTC

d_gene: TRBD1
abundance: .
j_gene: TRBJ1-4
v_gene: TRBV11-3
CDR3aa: CASSRGQATNEKLFF
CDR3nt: TGTGCCAGCAGCCGGGGACAGGCAACTAATGAAAAACTGTTTTTT

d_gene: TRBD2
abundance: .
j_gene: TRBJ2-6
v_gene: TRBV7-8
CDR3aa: CASSLARLAGSSGANVLTF
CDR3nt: TGTGCCAGCAGCTTAGCGCGACTAGCGGGTTCCTCTGGGGCCAACGTCCTGACTTTC

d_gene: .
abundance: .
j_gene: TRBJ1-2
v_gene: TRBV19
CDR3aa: CASSIEGASGYTF
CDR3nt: TGTGCCAGTAGTATTGAGGGCGCGAGTGGCTACACCTTC

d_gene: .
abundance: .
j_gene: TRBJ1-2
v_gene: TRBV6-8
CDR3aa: CASSFQQEYGYTF
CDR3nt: TGTGCCAGCAGTTTTCAACAAGAATATGGCTACACCTTC

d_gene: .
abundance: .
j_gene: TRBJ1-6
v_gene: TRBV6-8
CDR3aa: CASSWGTPGGHNSPLHF
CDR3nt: TGTGCCAGCAGTTGGGGCACTCCTGGGGGCCATAATTCACCCCTCCACTTT

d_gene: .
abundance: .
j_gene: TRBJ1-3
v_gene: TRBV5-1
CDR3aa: CASSQVEGIANTIYF
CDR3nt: TGCGCCAGCAGCCAAGTCGAGGGGATAGCGAACACCATATATTTT

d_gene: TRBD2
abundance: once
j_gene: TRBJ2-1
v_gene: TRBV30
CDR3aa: CAWSPGTSGGALEFF
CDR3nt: TGTGCCTGGAGCCCAGGGACTAGCGGGGGGGCCTTGGAGTTCTTC

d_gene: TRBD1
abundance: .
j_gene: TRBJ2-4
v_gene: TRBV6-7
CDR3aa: CASSYPWTGGMTKNIQYF
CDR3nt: TGTGCCAGCAGTTATCCCTGGACAGGGGGTATGACCAAAAACATTCAGTACTTC

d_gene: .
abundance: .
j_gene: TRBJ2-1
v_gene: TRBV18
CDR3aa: CASSPLRGDEQFF
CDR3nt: TGTGCCAGCTCACCACTTAGGGGAGATGAGCAGTTCTTC

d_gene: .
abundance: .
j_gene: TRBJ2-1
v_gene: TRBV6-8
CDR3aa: CASSYAGAYNEQFF
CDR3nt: TGTGCCAGCAGTTACGCCGGGGCCTACAATGAGCAGTTCTTC

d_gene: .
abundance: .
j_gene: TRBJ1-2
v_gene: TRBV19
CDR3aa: CASSPGPSYGYTF
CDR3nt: TGTGCCAGTAGTCCGGGACCGAGTTATGGCTACACCTTC

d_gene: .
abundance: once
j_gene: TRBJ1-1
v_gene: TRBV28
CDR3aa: CASSRGGNTEAFF
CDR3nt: TGTGCCAGCAGTCGAGGGGGGAACACTGAAGCTTTCTTT

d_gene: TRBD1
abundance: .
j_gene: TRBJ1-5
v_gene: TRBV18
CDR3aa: CASSPATGTGANQPQHF
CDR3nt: TGTGCCAGCTCACCCGCAACCGGGACAGGGGCCAATCAGCCCCAGCATTTT

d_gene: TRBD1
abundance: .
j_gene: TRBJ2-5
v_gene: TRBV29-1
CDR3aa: CSVEGRGLPQETQYF
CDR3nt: TGCAGCGTTGAGGGCAGGGGGCTACCCCAAGAGACCCAGTACTTC

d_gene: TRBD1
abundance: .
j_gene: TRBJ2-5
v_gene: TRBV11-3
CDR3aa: CASSSYRGTQETQYF
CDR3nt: TGTGCCAGCAGCTCTTACAGGGGGACCCAAGAGACCCAGTACTTC

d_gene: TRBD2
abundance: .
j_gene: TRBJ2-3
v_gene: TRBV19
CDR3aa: CASRRLAGGPDTQYF
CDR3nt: TGTGCCAGTAGAAGACTAGCGGGGGGCCCAGATACGCAGTATTTT

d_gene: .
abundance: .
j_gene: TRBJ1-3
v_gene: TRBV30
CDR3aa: CAWSSWGNSGNTIYF
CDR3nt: TGTGCCTGGAGTTCGTGGGGAAATTCTGGAAACACCATATATTTT

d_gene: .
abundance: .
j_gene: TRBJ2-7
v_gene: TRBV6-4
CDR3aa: CASSRDFYYEQYF
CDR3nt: TGTGCCAGCAGCCGGGACTTCTACTACGAGCAGTACTTC